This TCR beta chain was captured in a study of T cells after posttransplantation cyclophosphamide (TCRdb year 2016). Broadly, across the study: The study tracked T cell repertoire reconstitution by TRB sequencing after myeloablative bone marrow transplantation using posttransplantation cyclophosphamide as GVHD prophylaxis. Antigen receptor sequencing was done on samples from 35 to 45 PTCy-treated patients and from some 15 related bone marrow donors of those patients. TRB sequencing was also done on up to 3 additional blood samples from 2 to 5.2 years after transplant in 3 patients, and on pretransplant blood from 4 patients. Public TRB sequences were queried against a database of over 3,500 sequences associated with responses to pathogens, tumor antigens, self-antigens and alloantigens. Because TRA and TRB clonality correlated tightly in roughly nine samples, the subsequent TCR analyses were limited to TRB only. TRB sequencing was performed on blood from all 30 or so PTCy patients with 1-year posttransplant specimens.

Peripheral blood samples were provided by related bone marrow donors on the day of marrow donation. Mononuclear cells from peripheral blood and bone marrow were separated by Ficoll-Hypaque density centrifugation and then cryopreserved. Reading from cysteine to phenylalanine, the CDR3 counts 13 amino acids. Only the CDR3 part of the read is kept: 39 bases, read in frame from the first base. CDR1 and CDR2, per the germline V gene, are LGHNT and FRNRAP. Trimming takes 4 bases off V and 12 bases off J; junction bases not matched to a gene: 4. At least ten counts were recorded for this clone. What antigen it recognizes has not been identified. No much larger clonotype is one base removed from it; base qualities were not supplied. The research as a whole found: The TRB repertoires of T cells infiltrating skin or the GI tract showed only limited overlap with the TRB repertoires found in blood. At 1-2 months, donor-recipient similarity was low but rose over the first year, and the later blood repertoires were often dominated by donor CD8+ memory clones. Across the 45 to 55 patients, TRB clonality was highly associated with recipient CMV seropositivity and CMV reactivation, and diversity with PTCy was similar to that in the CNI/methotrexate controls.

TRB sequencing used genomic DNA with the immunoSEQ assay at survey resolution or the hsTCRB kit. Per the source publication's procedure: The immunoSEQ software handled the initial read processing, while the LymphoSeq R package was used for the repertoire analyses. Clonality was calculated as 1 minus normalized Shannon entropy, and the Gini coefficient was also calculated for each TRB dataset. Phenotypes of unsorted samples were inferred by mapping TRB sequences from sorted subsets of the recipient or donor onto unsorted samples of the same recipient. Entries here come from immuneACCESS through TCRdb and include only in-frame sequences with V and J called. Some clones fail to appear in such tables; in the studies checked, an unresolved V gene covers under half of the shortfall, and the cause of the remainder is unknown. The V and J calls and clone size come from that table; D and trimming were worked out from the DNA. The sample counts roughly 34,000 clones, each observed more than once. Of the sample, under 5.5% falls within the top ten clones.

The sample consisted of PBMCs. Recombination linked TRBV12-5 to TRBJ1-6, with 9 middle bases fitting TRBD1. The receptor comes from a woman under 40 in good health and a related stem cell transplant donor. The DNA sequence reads TGTGCTAGTGGTTCGGGACAGGGCCGACCCCTCCACTTT. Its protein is CASGSGQGRPLHF.